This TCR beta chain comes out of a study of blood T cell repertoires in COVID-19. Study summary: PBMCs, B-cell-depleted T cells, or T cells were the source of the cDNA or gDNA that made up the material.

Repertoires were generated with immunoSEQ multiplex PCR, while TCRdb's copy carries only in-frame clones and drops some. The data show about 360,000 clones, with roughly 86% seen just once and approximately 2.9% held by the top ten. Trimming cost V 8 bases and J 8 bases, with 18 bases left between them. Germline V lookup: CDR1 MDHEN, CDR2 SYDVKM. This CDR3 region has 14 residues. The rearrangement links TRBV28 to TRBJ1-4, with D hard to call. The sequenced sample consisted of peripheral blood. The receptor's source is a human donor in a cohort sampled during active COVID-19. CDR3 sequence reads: CASAYRGVKEKLFF. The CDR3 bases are TGTGCCAGCGCATATCGCGGGGTTAAGGAAAAACTGTTTTTT.